This T cell receptor (beta chain) was identified during a study of blood T cell repertoires in COVID-19. The wider study: Some COVID-19 samples were acute and others convalescent; all came from the United States, Italy and Spain. The cDNA or gDNA used as material had been derived from T cells, B-cell-depleted T cells, or PBMCs.

In the authors' workflow: Estimation of nucleated cell counts was performed using reference gene primer amplification. Sequenced by immunoSEQ multiplex PCR; TCRdb stores in-frame clones only, minus some. That table gives V, J and clone size, and the DNA gave D and trimming. Of more than 90,000 clones in the sample, more than 60% were seen once. Trimming at V came to 0 bases and at J to 8 bases, leaving 11 bases not matched to a gene. Germline-derived CDR1 and CDR2 are SGDLS and YYNGEE. The CDR3 is 17 amino acids. The receptor's source is a man aged 50-60 years with acute or convalescent COVID-19. The genes are TRBV9 and TRBJ2-1, with 10 bases identical to TRBD2. Source material: peripheral blood. CDR3 sequence: CASSVAALAGAGYEQFF. As DNA, the CDR3 is TGTGCCAGCAGCGTAGCTGCTCTAGCGGGAGCAGGCTATGAGCAGTTCTTC.